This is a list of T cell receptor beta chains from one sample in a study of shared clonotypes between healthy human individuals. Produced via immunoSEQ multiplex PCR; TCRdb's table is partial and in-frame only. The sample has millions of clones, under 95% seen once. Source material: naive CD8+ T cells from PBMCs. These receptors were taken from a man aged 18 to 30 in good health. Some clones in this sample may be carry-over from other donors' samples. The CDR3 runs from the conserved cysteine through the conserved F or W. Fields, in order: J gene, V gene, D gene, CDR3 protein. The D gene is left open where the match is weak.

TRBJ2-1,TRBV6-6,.,CASSYSSTEQFF
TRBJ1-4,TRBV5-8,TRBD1,CASSGGGGAREKLFF
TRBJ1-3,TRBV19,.,CASSLQSSGNTIYF
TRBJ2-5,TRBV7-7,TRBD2,CASSRGASVSAGGPWETQYF
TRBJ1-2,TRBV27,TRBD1,CASSFLDRGDYGYTF
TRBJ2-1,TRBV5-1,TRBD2,CASSIGTRKYNEQFF
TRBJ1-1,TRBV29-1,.,CSVEGVQGAFF
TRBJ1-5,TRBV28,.,CASSNSPYRTVLSNQPQHF
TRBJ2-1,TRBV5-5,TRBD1,CASSFTWTGGSASYNEQFF
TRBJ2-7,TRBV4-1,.,CASSQGRGEQYF
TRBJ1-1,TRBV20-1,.,CSVRNTEAFF
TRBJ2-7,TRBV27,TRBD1,CASSAGPGQGHYEQYF
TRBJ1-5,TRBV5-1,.,CASSLDDMGNQPQHF
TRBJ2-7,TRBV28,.,CASSLSFGSYEQYF
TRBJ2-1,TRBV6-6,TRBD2,CASSTGLAAYNEQFF
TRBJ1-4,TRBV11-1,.,CASSSLGDPNEKLFF